The entry below gives a single TCR beta chain sequence along with its context. This entry belongs to a study of blood T cell repertoires in COVID-19. Study overall: Researchers got acute and convalescent COVID-19 samples from the United States, Italy and Spain. In each case, the material was cDNA or gDNA derived from T cells, B-cell-depleted T cells, or PBMCs.

The CDR3 sequence is 16 residues long. V lost 0 bases to trimming and J lost 3 bases, with 10 bases between them. Germline V gives CDR1 SGHRS, CDR2 YFSETQ. In the source study's methods: Reference gene primers were amplified, and this amplification served to estimate nucleated cell counts. Sequenced by immunoSEQ multiplex PCR; TCRdb stores in-frame clones only, minus some. D and trimming come from the DNA, and the V and J calls and clone size come from that table. The sample holds 300,000 to 350,000 clones, around four fifths seen once. Sequencing was performed on peripheral blood. The receptor's source is a man aged 30-40 years with active or convalescent COVID-19. The V call is TRBV5-1, the J call TRBJ1-6; a possible D gene is TRBD1 (5 bases). In DNA form, the CDR3 reads TGCGCCAGCAGCTTGGAGTCAGGGTACTATAATTCACCCCTCCACTTT. This gives the protein CASSLESGYYNSPLHF.